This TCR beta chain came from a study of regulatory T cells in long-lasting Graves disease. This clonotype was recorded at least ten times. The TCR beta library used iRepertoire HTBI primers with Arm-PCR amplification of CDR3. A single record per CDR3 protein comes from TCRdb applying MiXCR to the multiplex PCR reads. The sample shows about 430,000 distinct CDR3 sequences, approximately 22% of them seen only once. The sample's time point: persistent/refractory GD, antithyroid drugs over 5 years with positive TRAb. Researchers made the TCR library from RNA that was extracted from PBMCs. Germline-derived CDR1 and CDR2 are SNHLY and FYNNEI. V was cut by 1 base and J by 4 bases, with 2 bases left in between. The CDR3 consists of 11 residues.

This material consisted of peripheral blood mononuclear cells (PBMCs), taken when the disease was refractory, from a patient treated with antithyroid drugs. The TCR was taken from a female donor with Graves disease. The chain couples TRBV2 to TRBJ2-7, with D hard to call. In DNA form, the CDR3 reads TGTGCCAGCAGTGAAGTTTACGAGCAGTACTTC. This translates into CASSEVYEQYF.